This T cell receptor beta chain was obtained from a study of vaccination effects on CD4 cells after COVID-19. In regard to this clone: Its target is unknown.

The assay was immunoSEQ multiplex PCR, and TCRdb's table has in-frame clones only and misses some. This table holds about 47,000 clones, 76% found once. Cells that had been cultured for 10 days were the source of isolated CD4+ T cells. A positive SARS-CoV-2 PCR test fell between March and December 2020. Days 3 and 7 were when half the medium was replaced with IL-2 medium. The sequenced sample was CD4+ T cells from PBMCs cultured without peptide, obtained before COVID-19 vaccination. The receptor's source is a human donor who had a prior SARS-CoV-2 infection.

The CDR3 spells CASSVGLAGTYNEQFF. CDR3 nucleotide sequence: TGTGCCAGCAGCGTAGGACTAGCGGGAACCTACAATGAGCAGTTCTTC. The chain combines TRBV9 with TRBJ2-1, with TRBD2 identical over 11 bases. Looked up from germline, CDR1 is SGDLS and CDR2 is YYNGEE. This CDR3 region has 16 residues. V trimming: 0 bases; J trimming: 2 bases; junction bases outside the gene matches: 1.